This T cell receptor beta chain emerged from a study of control samples from healthy donors and cancer patients. With 6 bases clipped from V and 0 bases from J, the junction kept 4 bases outside the gene matches. Per germline, CDR1 KGHSH and CDR2 LQKENI. The CDR3 runs to 14 residues. Repertoires were generated with immunoSEQ multiplex PCR, while TCRdb's copy carries only in-frame clones and drops some. This sample has about 160,000 clones, with about 90% found just once. This clone was seen once. The clonotype comes from a young man in good health. The V gene is TRBV18, the J gene TRBJ2-7; 8 bases map to TRBD2. The source material was blood. The CDR3, as DNA: TGTGCCAGCTCCAGCGGGAGCCTCTCCTACGAGCAGTACTTC. Translating it yields CASSSGSLSYEQYF.